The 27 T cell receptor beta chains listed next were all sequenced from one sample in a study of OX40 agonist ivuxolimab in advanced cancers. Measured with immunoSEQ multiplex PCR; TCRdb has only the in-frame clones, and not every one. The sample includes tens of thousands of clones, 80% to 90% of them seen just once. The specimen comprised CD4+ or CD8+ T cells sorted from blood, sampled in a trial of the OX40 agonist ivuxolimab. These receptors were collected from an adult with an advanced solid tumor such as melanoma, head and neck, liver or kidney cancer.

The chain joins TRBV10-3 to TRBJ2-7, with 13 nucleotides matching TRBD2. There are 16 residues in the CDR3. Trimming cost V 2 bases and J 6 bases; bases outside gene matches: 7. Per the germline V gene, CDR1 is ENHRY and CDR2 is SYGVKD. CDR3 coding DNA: TGTGCCATCAGTGAGACTCCGGGACTAGCGGGAATCGAGCAGTACTTC. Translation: CAISETPGLAGIEQYF.

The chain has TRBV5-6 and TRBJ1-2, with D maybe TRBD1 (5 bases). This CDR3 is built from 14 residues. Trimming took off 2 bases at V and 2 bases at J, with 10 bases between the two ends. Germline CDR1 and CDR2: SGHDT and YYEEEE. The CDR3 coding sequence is TGTGCCAGCAGCTTCGGGGGGGAGAACTATGGCTACACCTTC. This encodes CASSFGGENYGYTF.

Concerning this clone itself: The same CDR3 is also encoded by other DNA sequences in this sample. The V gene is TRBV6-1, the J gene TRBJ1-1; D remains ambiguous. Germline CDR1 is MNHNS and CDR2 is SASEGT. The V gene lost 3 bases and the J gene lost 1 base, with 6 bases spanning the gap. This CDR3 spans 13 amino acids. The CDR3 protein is CASSEQGNTEAFF. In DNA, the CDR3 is TGTGCCAGCAGTGAGCAAGGGAACACTGAAGCTTTCTTT.

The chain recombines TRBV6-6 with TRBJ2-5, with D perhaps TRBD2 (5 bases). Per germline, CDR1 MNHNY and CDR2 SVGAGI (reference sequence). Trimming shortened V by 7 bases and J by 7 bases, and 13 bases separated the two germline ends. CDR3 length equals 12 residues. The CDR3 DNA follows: TGTGCCAGCACCACGAGAGGGTTGACCCAGTACTTC. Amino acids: CASTTRGLTQYF.

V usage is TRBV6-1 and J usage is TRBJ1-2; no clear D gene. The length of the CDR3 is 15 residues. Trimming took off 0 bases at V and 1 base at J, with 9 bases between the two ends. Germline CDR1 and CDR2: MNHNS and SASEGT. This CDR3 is CASSEALGFNYGYTF. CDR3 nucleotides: TGTGCCAGCAGTGAAGCGCTAGGCTTTAACTATGGCTACACCTTC.

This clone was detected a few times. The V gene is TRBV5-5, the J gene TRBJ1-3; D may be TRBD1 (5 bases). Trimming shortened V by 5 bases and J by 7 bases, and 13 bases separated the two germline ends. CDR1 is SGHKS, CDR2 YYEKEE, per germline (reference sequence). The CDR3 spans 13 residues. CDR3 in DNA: TGTGCCAGCAGTCGGGGGTTACCGAACACCATATATTTT. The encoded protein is CASSRGLPNTIYF.

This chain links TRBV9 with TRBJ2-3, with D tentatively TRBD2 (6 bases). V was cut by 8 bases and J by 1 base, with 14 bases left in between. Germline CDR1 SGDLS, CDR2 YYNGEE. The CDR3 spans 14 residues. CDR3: CASGGSWGTDTQYF. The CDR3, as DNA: TGTGCCAGTGGAGGGAGCTGGGGCACAGATACGCAGTATTTT.

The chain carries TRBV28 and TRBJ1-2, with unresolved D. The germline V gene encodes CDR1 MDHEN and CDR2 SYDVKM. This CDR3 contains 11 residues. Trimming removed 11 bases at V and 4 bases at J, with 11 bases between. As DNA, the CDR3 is TGTGCCGGACGCTCTAGCTATGGCTACACCTTC. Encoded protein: CAGRSSYGYTF.

CDR3 nucleotides: TGTGCCAGCAGTTCCCCAGGGAACAATCAGCCCCAGCATTTT. The encoded protein is CASSSPGNNQPQHF. V is TRBV27 and J is TRBJ1-5; D may be TRBD1 (5 bases). Trimming left V 4 bases short and J 3 bases short, with 10 bases between. Germline values: CDR1 MNHEY, CDR2 SMNVEV (reference sequence). CDR3 length: 14 amino acids.

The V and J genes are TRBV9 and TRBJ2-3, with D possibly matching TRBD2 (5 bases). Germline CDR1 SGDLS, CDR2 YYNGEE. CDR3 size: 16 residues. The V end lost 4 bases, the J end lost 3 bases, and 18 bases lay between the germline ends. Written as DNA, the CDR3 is TGTGCCAGCAGCAAAGGACCACCTCTAGCAACAGATACGCAGTATTTT. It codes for CASSKGPPLATDTQYF.

The CDR3 here is CASSLRETQYF. The CDR3 bases are TGTGCCAGCAGCTTGAGGGAGACCCAGTACTTC. This chain joins TRBV11-3 and TRBJ2-5; D not certain. Deletions cut 3 bases from V and 5 bases from J, with 4 bases between. Per the germline V gene, CDR1 is SGHNT and CDR2 is YENEEA. The CDR3 is made up of 11 amino acids.

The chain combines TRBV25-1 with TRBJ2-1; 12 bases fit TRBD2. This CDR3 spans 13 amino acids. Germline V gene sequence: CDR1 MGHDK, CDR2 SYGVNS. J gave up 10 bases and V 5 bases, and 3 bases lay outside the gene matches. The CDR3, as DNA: TGTGCCAGCAGTCTAGCGGGAGGGCGCGAGCAGTTCTTC. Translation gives CASSLAGGREQFF.

CDR3 nucleotide sequence: TGCGCCAGCAGCCGTACAGGGGCAAACACTGAAGCTTTCTTT. Translation gives CASSRTGANTEAFF. This rearrangement joins TRBV5-1 to TRBJ1-1, with 7 bases that match TRBD1. J gave up 2 bases and V 4 bases, and 5 bases lay outside the gene matches. The CDR3 is made up of 14 amino acids. CDR1 is SGHRS and CDR2 is YFSETQ in the germline V gene.

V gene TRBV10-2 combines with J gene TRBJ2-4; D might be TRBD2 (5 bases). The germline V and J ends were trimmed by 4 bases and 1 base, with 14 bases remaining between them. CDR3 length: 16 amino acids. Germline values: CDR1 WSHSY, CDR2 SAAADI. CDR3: CASSARGGLAKNIQYF. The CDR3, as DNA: TGCGCCAGCAGTGCCCGCGGAGGTCTGGCCAAAAACATTCAGTACTTC.

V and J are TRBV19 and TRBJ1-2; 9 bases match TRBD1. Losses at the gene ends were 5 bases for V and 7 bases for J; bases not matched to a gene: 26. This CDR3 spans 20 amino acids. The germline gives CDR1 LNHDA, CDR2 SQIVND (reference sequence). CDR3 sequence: CASSGIPYRGQPSLASGYTF. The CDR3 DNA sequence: TGTGCCAGTAGTGGCATCCCTTACAGGGGGCAACCCTCCCTCGCTAGTGGCTACACCTTC. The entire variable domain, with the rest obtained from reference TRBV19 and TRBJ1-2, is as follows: DGGITQSPKYLFRKEGQNVTLSCEQNLNHDAMYWYRQDPGQGLRLIYYSQIVNDFQKGDIAEGYSVSREKKESFPLTVTSAQKNPTAFYLCASSGIPYRGQPSLASGYTFGSGTRLTVV.

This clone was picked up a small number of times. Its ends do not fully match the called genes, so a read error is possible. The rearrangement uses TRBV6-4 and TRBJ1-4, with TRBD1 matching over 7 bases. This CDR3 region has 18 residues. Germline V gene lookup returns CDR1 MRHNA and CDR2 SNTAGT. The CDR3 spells CASSDSIGGARIGENLFF. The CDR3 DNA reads TGTGCCAGCAGTGACTCGATAGGGGGCGCCAGGATAGGTGAAAACCTGTTTTTT.

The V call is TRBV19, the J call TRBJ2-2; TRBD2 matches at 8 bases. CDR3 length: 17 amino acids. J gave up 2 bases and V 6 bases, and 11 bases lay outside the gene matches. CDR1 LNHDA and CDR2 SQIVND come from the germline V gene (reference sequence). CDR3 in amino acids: CASRGLDGRANTGELFF. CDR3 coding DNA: TGTGCCAGTAGGGGACTAGACGGGAGGGCAAACACCGGGGAGCTGTTTTTT.

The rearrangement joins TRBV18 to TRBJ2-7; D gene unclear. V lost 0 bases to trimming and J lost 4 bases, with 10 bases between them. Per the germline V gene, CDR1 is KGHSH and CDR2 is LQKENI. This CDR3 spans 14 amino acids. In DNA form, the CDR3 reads TGTGCCAGCTCACCACCTTTGGCAGTTTACGAGCAGTACTTC. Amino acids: CASSPPLAVYEQYF.

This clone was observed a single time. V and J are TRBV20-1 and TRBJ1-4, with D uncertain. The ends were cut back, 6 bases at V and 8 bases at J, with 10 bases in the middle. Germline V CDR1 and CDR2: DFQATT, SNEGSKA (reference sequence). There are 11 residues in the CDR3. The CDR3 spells CSAGYDEKLFF. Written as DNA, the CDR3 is TGCAGTGCAGGATACGACGAAAAACTGTTTTTT.

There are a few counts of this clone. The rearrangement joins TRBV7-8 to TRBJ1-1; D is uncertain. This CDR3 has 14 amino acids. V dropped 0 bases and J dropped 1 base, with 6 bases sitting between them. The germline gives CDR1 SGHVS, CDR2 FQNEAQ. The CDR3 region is CASSLALENTEAFF. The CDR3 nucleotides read TGTGCCAGCAGCTTAGCGTTAGAGAACACTGAAGCTTTCTTT.

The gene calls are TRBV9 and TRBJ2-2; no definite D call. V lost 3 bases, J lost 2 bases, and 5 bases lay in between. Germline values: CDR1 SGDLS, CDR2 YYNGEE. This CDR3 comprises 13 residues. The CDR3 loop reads CASSGLNTGELFF. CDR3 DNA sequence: TGTGCCAGCAGCGGATTAAACACCGGGGAGCTGTTTTTT. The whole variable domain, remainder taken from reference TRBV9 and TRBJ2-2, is DSGVTQTPKHLITATGQRVTLRCSPRSGDLSVYWYQQSLDQGLQFLIQYYNGEERAKGNILERFSAQQFPDLHSELNLSSLELGDSALYFCASSGLNTGELFFGEGSRLTVL.

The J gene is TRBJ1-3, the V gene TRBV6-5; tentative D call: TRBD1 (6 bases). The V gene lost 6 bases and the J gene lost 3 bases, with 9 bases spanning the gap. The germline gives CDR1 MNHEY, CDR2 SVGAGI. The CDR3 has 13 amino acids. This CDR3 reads CASRQGFGNTIYF. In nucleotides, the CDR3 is TGTGCCAGCAGACAGGGTTTTGGAAACACCATATATTTT.

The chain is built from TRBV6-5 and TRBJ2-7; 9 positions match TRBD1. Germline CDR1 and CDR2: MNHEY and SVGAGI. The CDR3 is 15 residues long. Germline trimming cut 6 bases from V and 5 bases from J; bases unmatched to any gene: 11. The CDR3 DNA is TGTGCCAGCAGGGAACAGGGGGCATCGTCCAACGAGCAGTACTTC. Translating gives CASREQGASSNEQYF.

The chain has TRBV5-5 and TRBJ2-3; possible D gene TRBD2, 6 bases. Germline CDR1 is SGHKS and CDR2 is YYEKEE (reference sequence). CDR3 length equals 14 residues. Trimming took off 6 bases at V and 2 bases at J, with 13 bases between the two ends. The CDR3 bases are TGTGCCAGCACCTGGGGCGGGACCACAGATACGCAGTATTTT. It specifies CASTWGGTTDTQYF.

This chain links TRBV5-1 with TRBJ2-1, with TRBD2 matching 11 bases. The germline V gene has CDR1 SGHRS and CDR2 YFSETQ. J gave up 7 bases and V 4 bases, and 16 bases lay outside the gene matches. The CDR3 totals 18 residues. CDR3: CASSTRTSGSFFENEQFF. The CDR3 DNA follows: TGCGCCAGCAGCACCCGAACTAGCGGGAGCTTCTTTGAGAATGAGCAGTTCTTC.

CDR3 sequence: CASSPGRDQPQHF. CDR3 nucleotide sequence: TGTGCCAGCTCACCCGGGAGGGACCAGCCCCAGCATTTT. The chain recombines TRBV18 with TRBJ1-5; perhaps TRBD1 as D (5 bases). The CDR3 spans 13 residues. Germline V gene sequence: CDR1 KGHSH, CDR2 LQKENI. The V and J ends lost 3 bases and 7 bases respectively, with 10 bases between them.

Here the CDR3 DNA reads TGTGCCAGCAGCCAGACAGGGGGGAATAATGAAAAACTGTTTTTT. Its translation: CASSQTGGNNEKLFF. The chain carries TRBV2 and TRBJ1-4; TRBD1 matches at 9 bases. CDR1 and CDR2 (germline): SNHLY, FYNNEI. With V trimmed by 6 bases and J by 4 bases, 6 bases remained unmatched. CDR3 length equals 15 residues.